What follows are 16 T cell receptor beta chains derived from one specimen sequenced in a study of CD8+ T cells in alopecia areata. cDNA prepared by RNA extraction and subsequent reverse transcription served as the template for sequencing. This table comes from immunoSEQ multiplex PCR, and its TCRdb copy is limited to in-frame clones, with some not included. There are tens of thousands of clones in the sample; about three fifths occur only once, and around a sixth lies in the top ten. This material consisted of CD8+ T cells sorted from blood, taken at week 0. The source is a human donor with alopecia areata.

This clone was seen only a few times. The chain couples TRBV27 to TRBJ2-1, with D possibly matching TRBD1 (5 bases). CDR1 MNHEY and CDR2 SMNVEV come from the germline V gene (reference sequence). V was pared by 1 base and J by 3 bases, with 10 bases between. The CDR3 is made up of 15 amino acids. CDR3 bases: TGTGCCAGCAGTTTATTGGGGCGCATCTACAATGAGCAGTTCTTC. Its translation is CASSLLGRIYNEQFF.

The genes are TRBV9 and TRBJ2-5; possible D gene TRBD2, 5 bases. The CDR3 extends over 14 amino acids. V lost 3 bases, J lost 2 bases, and 11 bases lay in between. CDR1 and CDR2 (germline): SGDLS, YYNGEE. The CDR3 sequence is CASSAWTGQETQYF. The CDR3 DNA reads as TGTGCCAGCAGCGCTTGGACGGGACAAGAGACCCAGTACTTC.

The chain has TRBV28 and TRBJ2-5, with D hard to call. The germline V and J ends were trimmed by 7 bases and 0 bases, with 9 bases remaining between them. Germline V gene lookup returns CDR1 MDHEN and CDR2 SYDVKM. The CDR3 length is 13 residues. CDR3 sequence: CASNAEYQETQYF. CDR3 nucleotide sequence: TGTGCCAGCAACGCAGAGTACCAAGAGACCCAGTACTTC.

The rearrangement links TRBV13 to TRBJ2-5, with 7 bases aligning to TRBD2. Germline values: CDR1 PRHDT, CDR2 FYEKMQ (reference sequence). V gave up 5 bases and J gave up 9 bases; unmatched junction bases: 9. This CDR3 comprises 13 residues. The CDR3 spells CASSPERGQAQYF. The CDR3 DNA is TGTGCCAGCAGCCCCGAGCGGGGTCAGGCCCAGTACTTC.

V gene TRBV11-3 combines with J gene TRBJ2-1; 7 nucleotides align to TRBD2. The V and J ends lost 8 bases and 3 bases, in that order; junction bases with no gene match: 13. The length of the CDR3 is 16 residues. The germline V gene encodes CDR1 SGHNT and CDR2 YENEEA. CDR3 amino acids: CASSDTSAVFYNEQFF. The CDR3 DNA sequence: TGTGCCAGCTCCGACACTAGCGCGGTCTTCTACAATGAGCAGTTCTTC.

The rearrangement joins TRBV7-9 to TRBJ2-2, with D tentatively TRBD1 (6 bases). Trimming stripped 2 bases from V and 2 bases from J, with 12 bases between. CDR3 length: 16 amino acids. CDR1 is SEHNR and CDR2 is FQNEAQ in the germline V gene (reference sequence). CDR3 residues: CASSLLRGGNTGELFF. The CDR3 region has the DNA TGTGCCAGCAGCTTATTACGAGGGGGAAACACCGGGGAGCTGTTTTTT.

In this sample, this clone turned up a few times. At one boundary the junction diverges from the germline segment, which might be a read error. The chain recombines TRBV7-9 with TRBJ2-7; 9 nucleotides line up with TRBD1. CDR1 is SEHNR, CDR2 FQNEAQ, per germline (reference sequence). The CDR3 runs 15 residues. The CDR3: CASSPVTGGSYEQYF. The CDR3 bases are TGCGCCAGCAGCCCTGTGACAGGGGGCTCCTACGAGCAGTACTTC. The variable domain in full, with the rest retrieved from reference TRBV7-9 and TRBJ2-7, is DTGVSQNPRHKITKRGQNVTFRCDPISEHNRLYWYRQTLGQGPEFLTYFQNEAQLEKSRLLSDRFSAERPKGSFSTLEIQRTEQGDSAMYLCASSPVTGGSYEQYFGPGTRLTVT.

In this sample, this clone turned up a few times. Given a far larger clone just one base away, this is likely a sequencing read error. The chain links TRBV13 to TRBJ2-7; D remains unclear. The germline V and J ends were trimmed by 3 bases and 7 bases, with 10 bases remaining between them. CDR3 length equals 12 residues. The germline V gene encodes CDR1 PRHDT and CDR2 FYEKMQ (reference sequence). CDR3 protein: CASSFGRNEQYF. The CDR3 bases are TGTGCCAGCAGCTTCGGCCGCAATGAGCAGTACTTC.

The genes are TRBV28 and TRBJ2-3, with no clear D. Germline CDR1 MDHEN, CDR2 SYDVKM. This CDR3 is 14 amino acids long. V lost 3 bases and J 2 bases, leaving 9 bases between the germline ends. CDR3 sequence: CASSLVALTDTQYF. CDR3 DNA sequence: TGTGCCAGCAGTTTGGTGGCTCTCACAGATACGCAGTATTTT. The full variable domain, in which reference TRBV28 and TRBJ2-3 provide the parts outside the CDR3, is DVKVTQSSRYLVKRTGEKVFLECVQDMDHENMFWYRQDPGLGLRLIYFSYDVKMKEKGDIPEGYSVSREKKERFSLILESASTNQTSMYLCASSLVALTDTQYFGPGTRLTVL.

Only a few counts were recorded for this clone. CDR3 loop: CSVETGGHQETQYF. The CDR3 coding sequence is TGCAGCGTTGAAACCGGGGGGCACCAAGAGACCCAGTACTTC. This chain links TRBV29-1 with TRBJ2-5, with a weak D call TRBD2 (7 bases). Per the germline V gene, CDR1 is SQVTM and CDR2 is ANQGSEA. The V end lost 2 bases, the J end lost 0 bases, and 10 bases lay between the germline ends. The CDR3 runs to 14 residues.

The chain employs TRBV9 and TRBJ1-6, with TRBD1 matching over 12 bases. There are 16 residues in the CDR3. Germline CDR1 is SGDLS and CDR2 is YYNGEE. Losses at the gene ends were 3 bases for V and 8 bases for J; bases not matched to a gene: 6. CDR3 bases: TGTGCCAGCAGCGGAGGGACAGGGGGCACGGATTCACCCCTCCACTTT. Translating gives CASSGGTGGTDSPLHF.

The J gene is TRBJ2-1, the V gene TRBV2, with no clear D. Trimming stripped 4 bases from V and 2 bases from J, with 6 bases between. CDR3 size: 13 residues. The germline V gene has CDR1 SNHLY and CDR2 FYNNEI. The CDR3 bases are TGTGCCAGCAGTGGTCAGCCCTACAATGAGCAGTTCTTC. This codes for CASSGQPYNEQFF.

This clone was picked up one time. The chain couples TRBV6-5 to TRBJ2-7; 9 positions agree with TRBD1. The length of the CDR3 is 14 residues. The trim removed 6 bases at V and 4 bases at J, leaving 7 bases unmatched. Looked up from germline, CDR1 is MNHEY and CDR2 is SVGAGI. The CDR3 here is CASRTPGQGYEQYF. CDR3 in DNA: TGTGCCAGCAGAACTCCGGGACAGGGTTACGAGCAGTACTTC.

This clone was detected only a few times. This chain joins TRBV15 and TRBJ2-1; TRBD2 matches 9 bases. CDR3 length equals 16 residues. Trimming took 0 bases from V and 7 from J; bases not matched to a gene: 7. Germline loops: CDR1 LNHNV, CDR2 YYDKDF (reference sequence). CDR3 sequence reads: CATSRDAGGPINEQFF. In nucleotides, the CDR3 is TGTGCCACCAGCAGAGACGCGGGGGGGCCGATTAATGAGCAGTTCTTC.

This chain uses TRBV9 with TRBJ2-3; weak D call: TRBD2 (5 bases). This CDR3 spans 15 amino acids. In germline, CDR1 is SGDLS, CDR2 YYNGEE. Trimming stripped 5 bases from V and 3 bases from J, with 16 bases between. The chain's CDR3 is CASSAGVLGTDTQYF. CDR3 DNA: TGTGCCAGCAGTGCCGGGGTACTTGGGACAGATACGCAGTATTTT.

This clone has just one count. V and J are TRBV4-1 and TRBJ2-3, with TRBD2 matching over 7 bases. After removal of 3 bases from V and 1 base from J, the junction contained 4 bases not matched to a gene. CDR1 and CDR2 from the germline V gene are MGHRA and YSYEKL. The CDR3 runs 15 residues. This CDR3 is CASSHWAGGTDTQYF. The CDR3 nucleotides are TGCGCCAGCAGCCACTGGGCGGGAGGCACAGATACGCAGTATTTT.